The TCR beta chain described here comes from a study of cytomegalovirus exposure and HLA in healthy donors. About the study: The approximately 670 first-cohort repertoires shared a platform with the 120 or so validation repertoires, as reported in a later analysis.

With respect to this clone: Its antigen is not identified.

Overall study findings and caveats: Associated with cytomegalovirus, according to the listing, were around 160 TCR beta chains. Most TCR sequences proved rare, with some public TCRs found in many donors. Testing in vitro showed a few CMV-associated chains specific for CMV antigens.

Only in-frame clones appear in the TCRdb table, and some are missing; sequencing was by immunoSEQ multiplex PCR. The table shows some 84,000 clones, with more than 75% occurring only once. The germline CDR1 and CDR2 sequences are MDHEN and SYDVKM. There are 13 residues in the CDR3. V was clipped by 6 bases and J by 1 base, with 7 bases between them. This TCR came from a man aged 25-45 years in good health and CMV-seronegative. The chain couples TRBV28 to TRBJ1-3; D gene ambiguous. Sequenced sample: PBMCs. The CDR3 coding sequence is TGTGCCAGCAGACGAGGGTCTGGAAACACCATATATTTT. It specifies CASRRGSGNTIYF.